Presented here are 17 T cell receptor beta chains from one specimen sequenced in a study of blood T cells in healthy people across ages. The use of a sample-barcoded 5' primer and a J-beta primer mix characterized a second PCR of roughly 6 to 11 cycles. TCRdb recomputed calls from the 5' RACE reads with MiXCR, one row per CDR3 protein. This repertoire shows about 930,000 distinct CDR3 sequences, about 27% found once; its top ten account for roughly 10%. This sample also appeared in a second study, on T cells of mothers and their children.

The sample comprised blood. The receptors were sampled from a woman aged 35 to 49 in good health.

V gene TRBV3-1 combines with J gene TRBJ2-5; 8 nucleotides align to TRBD2. The ends lost 2 bases at V and 5 bases at J; junction bases unmatched: 13. The CDR3 is made up of 17 amino acids. Germline V lookup: CDR1 LGHDT, CDR2 YNNKEL (reference sequence). The CDR3 DNA sequence: TGTGCCAGCAGCCAATCCCCCGACGGGGGGGGCTGGGAGACCCAGTACTTC. Translated: CASSQSPDGGGWETQYF.

In this sample, this clonotype turned up many times. The chain employs TRBV12-3 or TRBV12-4 and TRBJ2-1, with D possibly TRBD1 on 6 matching bases. CDR3 length equals 19 residues. The V end was cut by 6 bases, the J end by 1 base, with 25 bases between. CDR3 in DNA: TGTGCCAGCAGACCCATTCCGGGACACAGAGGGGTTTCCTACAATGAGCAGTTCTTC. Protein sequence: CASRPIPGHRGVSYNEQFF.

This chain connects TRBV21-1 to TRBJ1-5; the table names TRBD1, a call not compared with the DNA. TRBV21-1 is tagged as a pseudogene. This CDR3 is 15 amino acids long. This CDR3 is CASSKGGPVYQPQHF. CDR3 DNA: TGTGCCAGCAGCAAAGGGGGGCCAGTTTATCAGCCCCAGCATTTT.

Ten or more counts support this clonotype. The chain joins TRBV29-1 to TRBJ2-1; 9 bases align to TRBD1. The CDR3 runs to 16 residues. V shed 4 bases and J 1 base; nucleotides not matched to a gene: 8. Germline CDR1 and CDR2: SQVTM and ANQGSEA. Written as DNA, the CDR3 is TGCAGCGTTGTAACAGGGGGCGATTTTTCCTACAATGAGCAGTTCTTC. Residues: CSVVTGGDFSYNEQFF.

Only a few counts were recorded for this clonotype. A much larger clone differs by one base, so this may be a read error. The chain recombines TRBV12-3 or TRBV12-4 with TRBJ2-5; 9 bases are a match to TRBD2. CDR3 length: 16 amino acids. The trim removed 5 bases at V and 4 bases at J, leaving 11 bases unmatched. CDR3 DNA: TGTGCCAGCAGTCGAGGTGGGCTAGCGGGAAGAGAGACCCAGTACTTC. Protein sequence: CASSRGGLAGRETQYF.

The genes are TRBV12-3 or TRBV12-4 and TRBJ1-1; no clear D. The CDR3 is 13 amino acids. V was trimmed by 2 bases and J by 4 bases, leaving 8 bases between them. CDR3 protein: CASSLQGTTEAFF. DNA for the CDR3: TGTGCCAGCAGTTTACAAGGTACCACTGAAGCTTTCTTT.

The genes are TRBV28 and TRBJ1-4, with unresolved D. Germline assignment: CDR1 MDHEN and CDR2 SYDVKM. Trimming removed 3 bases at V and 3 bases at J, with 11 bases between. CDR3 size: 15 residues. CDR3 residues: CASSFRSGPNEKLFF. CDR3 nucleotide sequence: TGTGCCAGCAGTTTTCGGTCTGGACCTAATGAAAAACTGTTTTTT. The entire variable domain, with the rest obtained from reference TRBV28 and TRBJ1-4, is as follows: DVKVTQSSRYLVKRTGEKVFLECVQDMDHENMFWYRQDPGLGLRLIYFSYDVKMKEKGDIPEGYSVSREKKERFSLILESASTNQTSMYLCASSFRSGPNEKLFFGSGTQLSVL.

The J gene is TRBJ1-5, the V gene TRBV4-1; TRBD1 aligns across 7 bases. V shed 2 bases, J shed 3 bases, and the junction held 4 bases outside the gene matches. The CDR3 has 15 residues. Germline V CDR1 and CDR2: MGHRA, YSYEKL. CDR3: CASSQSQGDNQPQHF. CDR3 coding DNA: TGCGCCAGCAGCCAAAGTCAGGGGGACAATCAGCCCCAGCATTTT.

The chain recombines TRBV2 with TRBJ1-4; D is unclear. The germline V gene encodes CDR1 SNHLY and CDR2 FYNNEI. This CDR3 contains 14 residues. The V and J ends lost 1 base and 4 bases respectively, with 7 bases between them. CDR3 loop: CASSEGFGNEKLFF. CDR3 bases: TGTGCCAGCAGTGAAGGCTTTGGTAATGAAAAACTGTTTTTT.

This clonotype has more than one count but fewer than ten. The V gene is TRBV5-1, the J gene TRBJ2-1; 7 bases are shared with TRBD1. The CDR3 consists of 16 residues. Trimming removed 0 bases from V and 10 bases from J; junction bases left unmatched: 13. Germline values: CDR1 SGHRS, CDR2 YFSETQ. The chain's CDR3 is CASSLGGGGSFGEQFF. CDR3 sequence (DNA): TGCGCCAGCAGCTTGGGAGGGGGCGGGTCTTTTGGAGAGCAGTTCTTC.

In this sample, this clonotype turned up many times. The chain employs TRBV20-1 and TRBJ1-4; D is unclear. Germline lookup yields CDR1 DFQATT and CDR2 SNEGSKA (reference sequence). Trimming removed 3 bases at V and 10 bases at J, with 9 bases between. The CDR3 has 11 amino acids. The CDR3, as DNA: TGCAGTGCTAGTAGGCCGCGAAAACTGTTTTTT. It specifies CSASRPRKLFF.

The chain couples TRBV7-9 to TRBJ2-4, with TRBD1 identical over 10 bases. The end of the DNA is better explained by TRBJ2-7, so the J call may be wrong. The length of the CDR3 is 15 residues. The germline V gene encodes CDR1 SEHNR and CDR2 FQNEAQ (reference sequence). The CDR3 is CASSSWTGGTYEQYF. The CDR3 region has the DNA TGTGCCAGCAGCTCATGGACAGGGGGGACCTACGAGCAGTACTTC.

This clonotype was observed a handful of times. V gene TRBV19 combines with J gene TRBJ2-7, with TRBD1 identical over 8 bases. V lost 5 bases, J lost 7 bases, and 13 bases stayed unmatched. The CDR3 loop spans 15 amino acids. Germline V gene lookup returns CDR1 LNHDA and CDR2 SQIVND (reference sequence). CDR3 protein: CASSSATGALGEQYF. The CDR3 nucleotides read TGTGCCAGTAGTTCGGCGACAGGGGCCTTGGGGGAGCAGTACTTC.

With regard to this clonotype: A read error may explain this, as a much larger clone is one base away. The chain is built from TRBV27 and TRBJ2-7; TRBD1 is a possible D gene (5 bases). From germline, CDR1 is MNHEY and CDR2 SMNVEV (reference sequence). This CDR3 spans 14 amino acids. This CDR3 is CVSTPEKGAYEQYF. CDR3 nucleotide sequence: TGTGTCAGCACCCCGGAGAAAGGGGCCTACGAGCAGTACTTC.

As for this clonotype: A much larger clone lies a single base off, so this may be a read error. The J gene is TRBJ2-7, the V gene TRBV7-2; D remains unclear. Germline-derived CDR1 and CDR2 are SGHTA and FQGNSA. V was cut by 1 base and J by 7 bases, with 11 bases left in between. The CDR3 runs 13 residues. CDR3 nucleotides: TGTGCCAGCAGCTTAGACTATGGCAATGAGCAGTACTTC. Protein: CASSLDYGNEQYF.

This clonotype occurred once. A much larger clonotype is one base distant, so this may be a read error. The CDR3 sequence: CASSLALGYNKQFF. The CDR3 DNA reads TGCGCCAGCAGCTTGGCCCTGGGGTACAATAAGCAGTTCTTC. The chain recombines TRBV5-1 with TRBJ2-1, with D uncertain. The CDR3 spans 14 residues. In germline, CDR1 is SGHRS, CDR2 YFSETQ.

This clonotype was found many times. The chain couples TRBV7-3 to TRBJ2-7; D is perhaps TRBD1 (5 bases). With 1 base removed from V and 4 bases from J, the gap between germline ends came to 14 bases. Germline assignment: CDR1 SGHTA and CDR2 FQGTGA. There are 15 residues in the CDR3. The CDR3 sequence: CASSLSAGSLYEQYF. DNA of the CDR3: TGTGCCAGCAGCTTAAGTGCAGGGTCGTTATACGAGCAGTACTTC. Combining the CDR3 with reference TRBV7-3 and TRBJ2-7 gives the whole variable domain GAGVSQTPSNKVTEKGKYVELRCDPISGHTALYWYRQSLGQGPEFLIYFQGTGAADDSGLPNDRFFAVRPEGSVSTLKIQRTERGDSAVYLCASSLSAGSLYEQYFGPGTRLTVT.